This TCR beta chain was identified during a study of shared clonotypes between healthy human individuals (dated by TCRdb to 2018 to 2020). With respect to the entire study: The cohort included three men and a couple of women between 18 and 49 years of age. Different laboratories and diverse techniques were used to prepare libraries and sequence TCR repertoires, to increase sequencing depth and limit assay-specific biases. Leukapheresis yielded between about 0.8 and 9.5 billion PBMCs per donor. To estimate repertoire size and how much clonotypes are shared between individuals, the study performed deep sequencing of blood TCR repertoires from roughly five healthy adults. For each donor, three plates each were used for CD4 naive and CD4 memory, two plates were used for CD8 naive, and one plate was used for CD8 memory. What the research found in general, with its limitations: Naive subsets generally had larger estimated clonotype richness than memory subsets. Sampling was restricted to blood, and TCR repertoires in tissue are likely to differ from TCR repertoires in blood. Based on pairwise subsampling, the degree of clonotype sharing among donors was expected to be affected by sequencing depth. Compared with non-shared clonotypes, clonotypes shared by all four sorted-subset donors had higher generation probabilities. Even with the large sequencing depth, rarefaction of the sorted-subset datasets indicated that sequencing was incomplete. Because the study included a small number of donors, the genetic and exposure-history diversity represented was limited. When a handful of donors were compared, the shared fraction of clonotypes was around 4.6% for naive CD4, roughly 3.4% for naive CD8, about 2.5% for memory CD4, and around 0.37% for memory CD8.

Reading the germline V gene (reference sequence) gives CDR1 PRHDT and CDR2 FYEKMQ. The CDR3 starts with the cysteine, ends with the phenylalanine, and has 14 residues. Only CDR3 DNA is held: 42 bases, read in frame from base 1. The junction shows trimming of 2 bases on V and 2 bases on J, and the gene matches do not reach 2 bases of it. Details on this clone: Its binding antigen is unknown. Base qualities are missing; no much larger clone stands one base away.

TCR CDR3 regions were amplified from genomic DNA by multiplex PCR using the deep immunoSEQ assay. Genomic DNA extracted from each cell subset was distributed evenly over all wells of several immunoSEQ 96-well plates, and each plate served as one replicate. For sorted subsets, each replicate PCR was loaded with approximately 0.2 ug genomic DNA, equivalent to 25,000 to 35,000 T cell genomes. Purified libraries were quantified with a Qubit 3.0 fluorometer, sized on a Bioanalyzer 2100, and re-quantified with the KAPA Library Quantification kit. Every immunoSEQ 96-well plate was sequenced on a separate single-read 150-cycle Illumina NextSeq 550 flow cell. As for the original processing: Because the immunoSEQ output included only junctional sequences and no quality scores, the filtering could not be the same as the filtering used for full-length reads. To assign V/J genes and CDR3, sequences were annotated using PyIR, a Python wrapper for IgBLAST v1.9, with IMGT germline references. Reads were removed for weak V/J assignments (E-value above 1e-6), missing CDR3, stop codons, out-of-frame junctions, or ambiguous translated residues. V3J clonotypes were defined as sequences sharing the same inferred V gene, J gene, and CDR3 amino acid sequence. The percentage overlap between two repertoires was calculated by dividing the number of shared unique clonotypes by the size of the smaller repertoire. Three approaches were used to assess repertoire richness: RTK rarefaction, the Chao1 estimator, and Recon v2.1 estimates of unobserved clonotypes. Generation probabilities were computed with OLGA for all TCRbeta clonotypes obtained by the gDNA method from several donors. Drawn from immuneACCESS, this table holds only the in-frame rearrangements with V and J called that TCRdb kept. Clones are partly lost; checked studies trace under half to an unresolved V gene and leave the rest unexplained. V and J calls plus clone size are reproduced from that table; the DNA served to infer D and trimming. For this sample the table gives some 2.1 million clones, of which around 93% were detected only once. 1.5% to 2% of the sample goes to the ten largest clones.

CD8 naive samples were obtained by positive selection for CCR7 among CD45RO-negative cells, yielding a CD45RA+CCR7+ population from which TemRA cells were excluded. The donors were healthy, HIV-negative adults with no recently reported acute infections or vaccinations. Every donor was a Caucasian adult living in Nashville, Tennessee, USA. Blood was collected by leukapheresis, and PBMCs were isolated by Ficoll-Histopaque density gradient centrifugation and then cryopreserved in liquid nitrogen vapor phase. Purity and quantity of every magnetically sorted T cell population were checked by analytical flow cytometry. Each sorted fraction had its genomic DNA isolated and then quantified by UV absorbance on a Nanodrop 2000c.

The sequenced material came from naive CD8+ T cells from PBMCs. The cell subset or site label for this specimen denotes: CD45RA+CCR7+. The sequence is built from TRBV13 and TRBJ1-2; 7 of the junction bases match TRBD1. This receptor was identified in a man aged 18 to 29 in good health. Some clones in this sample may be carry-over from other donors' samples. The encoded CDR3 is CASSLMTGNYGYTF. The DNA sequence is TGTGCCAGCAGCTTAATGACAGGGAACTATGGCTACACCTTC.